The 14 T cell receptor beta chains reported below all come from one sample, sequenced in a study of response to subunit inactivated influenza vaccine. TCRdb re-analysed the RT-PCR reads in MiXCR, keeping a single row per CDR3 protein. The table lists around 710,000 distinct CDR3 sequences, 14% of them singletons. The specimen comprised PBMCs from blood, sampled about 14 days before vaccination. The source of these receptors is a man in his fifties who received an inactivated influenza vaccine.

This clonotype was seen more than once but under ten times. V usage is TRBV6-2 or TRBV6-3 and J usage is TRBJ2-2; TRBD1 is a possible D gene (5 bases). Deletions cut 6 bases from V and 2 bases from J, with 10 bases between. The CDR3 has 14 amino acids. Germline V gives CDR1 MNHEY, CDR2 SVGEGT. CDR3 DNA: TGTGCCAGCAGGAGACAGTCAAACACCGGGGAGCTGTTTTTT. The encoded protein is CASRRQSNTGELFF.

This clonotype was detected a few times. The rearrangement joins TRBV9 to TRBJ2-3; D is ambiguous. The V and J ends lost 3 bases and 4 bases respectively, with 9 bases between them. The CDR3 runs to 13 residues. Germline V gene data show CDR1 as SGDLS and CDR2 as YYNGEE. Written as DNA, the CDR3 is TGTGCCAGCAGCGGCACAAGGGCAGATACGCAGTATTTT. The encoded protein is CASSGTRADTQYF.

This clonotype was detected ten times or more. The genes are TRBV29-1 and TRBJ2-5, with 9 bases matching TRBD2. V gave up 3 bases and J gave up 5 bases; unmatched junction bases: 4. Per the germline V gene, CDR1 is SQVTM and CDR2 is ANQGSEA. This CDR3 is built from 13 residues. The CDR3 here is CSVEELAGETQYF. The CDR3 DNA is TGCAGCGTTGAGGAACTAGCGGGTGAGACCCAGTACTTC. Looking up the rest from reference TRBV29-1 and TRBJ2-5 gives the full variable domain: SAVISQKPSRDICQRGTSLTIQCQVDSQVTMMFWYRQQPGQSLTLIATANQGSEATYESGFVIDKFPISRPNLTFSTLTVSNMSPEDSSIYLCSVEELAGETQYFGPGTRLLVL.

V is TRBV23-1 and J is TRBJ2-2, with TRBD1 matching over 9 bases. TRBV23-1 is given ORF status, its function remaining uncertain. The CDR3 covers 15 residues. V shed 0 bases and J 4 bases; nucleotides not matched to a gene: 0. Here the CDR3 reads CASSQSGQGTGELFF. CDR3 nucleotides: TGCGCCAGCAGTCAATCGGGACAGGGCACCGGGGAGCTGTTTTTT.

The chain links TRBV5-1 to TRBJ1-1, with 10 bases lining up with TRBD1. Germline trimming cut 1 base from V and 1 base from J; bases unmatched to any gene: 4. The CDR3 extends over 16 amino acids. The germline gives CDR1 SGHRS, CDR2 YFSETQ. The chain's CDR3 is CASSLQGQGGNTEAFF. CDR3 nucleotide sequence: TGCGCCAGCAGCTTGCAAGGACAGGGGGGGAACACTGAAGCTTTCTTT.

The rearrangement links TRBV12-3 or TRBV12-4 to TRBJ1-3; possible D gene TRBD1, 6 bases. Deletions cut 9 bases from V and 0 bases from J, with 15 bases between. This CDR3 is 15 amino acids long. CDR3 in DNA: TGTGCCAGTACAGGGCTTTCCTTCTCTGGAAACACCATATATTTT. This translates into CASTGLSFSGNTIYF.

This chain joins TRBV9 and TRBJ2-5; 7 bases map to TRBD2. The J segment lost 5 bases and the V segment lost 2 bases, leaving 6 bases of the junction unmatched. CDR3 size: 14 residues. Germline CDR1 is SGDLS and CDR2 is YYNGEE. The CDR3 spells CASSVSSGTETQYF. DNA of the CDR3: TGTGCCAGCAGCGTTTCGAGCGGGACGGAGACCCAGTACTTC.

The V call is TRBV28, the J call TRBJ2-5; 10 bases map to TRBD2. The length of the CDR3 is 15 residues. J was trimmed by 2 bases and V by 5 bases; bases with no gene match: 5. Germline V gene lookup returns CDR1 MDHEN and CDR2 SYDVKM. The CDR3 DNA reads TGTGCCAGCAGTATACATAGCGGGGGGCAAGAGACCCAGTACTTC. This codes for CASSIHSGGQETQYF.

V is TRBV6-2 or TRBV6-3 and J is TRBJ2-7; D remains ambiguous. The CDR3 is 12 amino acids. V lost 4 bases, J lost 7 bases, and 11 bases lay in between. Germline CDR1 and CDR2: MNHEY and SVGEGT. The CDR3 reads CASSFPTGEQYF. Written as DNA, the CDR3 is TGTGCCAGCAGTTTCCCGACGGGTGAGCAGTACTTC.

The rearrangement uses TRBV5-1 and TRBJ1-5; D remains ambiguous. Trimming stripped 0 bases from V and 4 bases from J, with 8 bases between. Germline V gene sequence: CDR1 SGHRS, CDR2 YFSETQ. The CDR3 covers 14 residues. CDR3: CASSLGSENQPQHF. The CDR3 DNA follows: TGCGCCAGCAGCTTGGGTTCCGAGAATCAGCCCCAGCATTTT.

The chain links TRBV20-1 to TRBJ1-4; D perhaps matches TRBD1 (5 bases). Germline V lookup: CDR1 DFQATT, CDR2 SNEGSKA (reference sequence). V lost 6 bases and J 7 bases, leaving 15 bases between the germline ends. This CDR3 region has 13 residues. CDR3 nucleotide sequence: TGCAGTGCCAGCATGGGGAGGGGTGAAAAACTGTTTTTT. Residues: CSASMGRGEKLFF.

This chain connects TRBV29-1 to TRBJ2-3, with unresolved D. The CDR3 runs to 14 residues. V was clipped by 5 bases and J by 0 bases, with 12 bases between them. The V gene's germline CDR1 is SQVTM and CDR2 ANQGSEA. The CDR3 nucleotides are TGCAGCGTTACGCGCACCACTAGCACAGATACGCAGTATTTT. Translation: CSVTRTTSTDTQYF.

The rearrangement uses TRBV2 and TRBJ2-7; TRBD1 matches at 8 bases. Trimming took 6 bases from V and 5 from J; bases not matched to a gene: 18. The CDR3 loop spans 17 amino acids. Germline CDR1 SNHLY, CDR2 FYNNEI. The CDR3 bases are TGTGCCAGCAGGGGCCCTGACAGGGGCGCTAATTTCAACGAGCAGTACTTC. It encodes CASRGPDRGANFNEQYF. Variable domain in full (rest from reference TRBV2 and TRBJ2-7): EPEVTQTPSHQVTQMGQEVILRCVPISNHLYFYWYRQILGQKVEFLVSFYNNEISEKSEIFDDQFSVERPDGSNFTLKIRSTKLEDSAMYFCASRGPDRGANFNEQYFGPGTRLTVT.

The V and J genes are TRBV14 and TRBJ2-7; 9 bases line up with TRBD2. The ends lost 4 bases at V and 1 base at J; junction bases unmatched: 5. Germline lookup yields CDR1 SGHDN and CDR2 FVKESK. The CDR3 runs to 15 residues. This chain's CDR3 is CASSLGLALSYEQYF. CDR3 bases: TGTGCCAGCAGCCTCGGACTAGCGCTGTCCTACGAGCAGTACTTC.